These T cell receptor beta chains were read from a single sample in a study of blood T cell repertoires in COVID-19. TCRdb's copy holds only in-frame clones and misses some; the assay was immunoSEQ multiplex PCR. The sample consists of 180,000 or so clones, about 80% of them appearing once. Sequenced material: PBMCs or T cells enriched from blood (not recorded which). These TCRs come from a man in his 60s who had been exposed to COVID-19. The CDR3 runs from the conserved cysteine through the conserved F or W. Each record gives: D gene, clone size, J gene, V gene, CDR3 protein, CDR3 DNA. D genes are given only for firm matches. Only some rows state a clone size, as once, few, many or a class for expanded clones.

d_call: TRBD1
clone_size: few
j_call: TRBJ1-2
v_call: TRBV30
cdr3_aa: CAWSVELFMDRGFYGYTF
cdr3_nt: TGTGCCTGGAGTGTTGAGCTTTTTATGGACAGGGGATTCTATGGCTACACCTTC

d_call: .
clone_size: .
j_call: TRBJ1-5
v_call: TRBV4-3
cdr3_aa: CASSQDTTGPQPQHF
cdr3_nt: TGCGCCAGCAGCCAAGATACCACTGGGCCCCAGCCCCAGCATTTT

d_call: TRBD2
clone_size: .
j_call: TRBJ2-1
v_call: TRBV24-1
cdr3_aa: CATSDQTSGNNEQFF
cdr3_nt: TGTGCCACCAGTGACCAGACTAGCGGGAACAATGAGCAGTTCTTC

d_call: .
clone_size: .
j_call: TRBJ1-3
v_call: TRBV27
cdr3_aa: CASRVTRETGNTIYF
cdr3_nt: TGTGCCAGCAGAGTCACCAGGGAAACTGGAAACACCATATATTTT

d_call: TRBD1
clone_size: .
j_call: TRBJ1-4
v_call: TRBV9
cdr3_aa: CASSARTGVNEKLFF
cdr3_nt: TGTGCCAGCAGCGCTCGGACAGGGGTTAATGAAAAACTGTTTTTT

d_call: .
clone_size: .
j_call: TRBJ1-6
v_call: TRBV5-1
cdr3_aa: CASSFQGGDNSPLHF
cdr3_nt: TGCGCCAGCAGCTTCCAAGGGGGGGATAATTCACCCCTCCACTTT

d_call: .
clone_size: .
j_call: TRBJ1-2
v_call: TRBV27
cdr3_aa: CASSPSGKPNYGYTF
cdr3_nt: TGTGCCAGCAGTCCCTCGGGTAAACCTAACTATGGCTACACCTTC

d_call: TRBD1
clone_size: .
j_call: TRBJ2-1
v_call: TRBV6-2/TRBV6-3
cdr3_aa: CASSYGVGRGRNEQFF
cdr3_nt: TGTGCCAGCAGTTACGGCGTGGGCAGGGGGCGGAATGAGCAGTTCTTC

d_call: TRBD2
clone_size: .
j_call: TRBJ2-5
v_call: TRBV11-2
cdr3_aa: CASSLGVLAGTQETQYF
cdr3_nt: TGTGCCAGCAGCTTAGGGGTTCTAGCGGGAACACAAGAGACCCAGTACTTC

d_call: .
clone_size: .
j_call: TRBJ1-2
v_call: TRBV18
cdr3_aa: CASSPQADSGYTF
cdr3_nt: TGTGCCAGCTCACCGCAGGCGGACTCTGGCTACACCTTC

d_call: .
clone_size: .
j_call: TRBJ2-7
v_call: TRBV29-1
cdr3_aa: CSVEDRRGSPYEQYF
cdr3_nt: TGCAGCGTTGAAGATCGGAGAGGGAGCCCCTACGAGCAGTACTTC

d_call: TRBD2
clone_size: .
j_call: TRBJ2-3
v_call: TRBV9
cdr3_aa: CASSLVVAGGPFGTDTQYF
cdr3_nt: TGTGCCAGCAGCCTAGTCGTAGCGGGAGGGCCGTTCGGCACAGATACGCAGTATTTT

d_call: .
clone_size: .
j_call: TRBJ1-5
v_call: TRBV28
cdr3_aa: CASRAGVNQPQHF
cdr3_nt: TGTGCCAGCAGGGCAGGGGTAAATCAGCCCCAGCATTTT

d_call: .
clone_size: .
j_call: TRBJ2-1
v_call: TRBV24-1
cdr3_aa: CATEGGGVKWQFF
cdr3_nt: TGTGCCACAGAGGGGGGGGGAGTAAAATGGCAGTTCTTC

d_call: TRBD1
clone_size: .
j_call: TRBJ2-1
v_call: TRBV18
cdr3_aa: CASSTRQGENEQFF
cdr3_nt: TGTGCCAGCTCAACTCGACAGGGGGAGAATGAGCAGTTCTTC

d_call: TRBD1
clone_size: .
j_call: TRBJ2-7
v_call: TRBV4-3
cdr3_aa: CASSQEARTGHSYEQYF
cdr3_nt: TGCGCCAGCAGCCAAGAGGCACGGACAGGCCACTCCTACGAGCAGTACTTC

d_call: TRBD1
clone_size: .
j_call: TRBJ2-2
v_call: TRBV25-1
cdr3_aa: CASSDRGRGELFF
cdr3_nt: TGTGCCAGCAGTGATAGGGGGCGCGGGGAGCTGTTTTTT

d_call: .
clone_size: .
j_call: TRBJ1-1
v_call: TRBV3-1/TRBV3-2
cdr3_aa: CASSPYDRPNTEAFF
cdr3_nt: TGTGCCAGCAGCCCCTACGACAGGCCGAACACTGAAGCTTTCTTT

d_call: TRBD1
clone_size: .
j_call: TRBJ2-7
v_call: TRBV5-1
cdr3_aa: CASSLVGQGPYEQYF
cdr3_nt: TGCGCCAGCAGCTTGGTCGGACAGGGGCCCTACGAGCAGTACTTC

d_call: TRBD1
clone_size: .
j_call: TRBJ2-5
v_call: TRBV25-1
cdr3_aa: CASRPPGQGQETQYF
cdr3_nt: TGTGCCAGCAGGCCTCCGGGACAGGGCCAAGAGACCCAGTACTTC